This is a list of T cell receptor beta chains from one sample in a study of cytomegalovirus exposure and HLA in healthy donors. The repertoire was sequenced with immunoSEQ multiplex PCR; TCRdb's copy has only in-frame clones and lacks some. The table records about 200,000 clones, 82% of them present only once. Specimen: PBMCs. Source of these receptors: a woman aged 40-49 years in good health and CMV-seronegative. Each CDR3 is given with its conserved first and last residue. A D gene is named only where the DNA matches it firmly. Clone size, where shown, is once, few, many, or a class for clones that have expanded.

v_gene,j_gene,d_gene,abundance,CDR3aa,CDR3nt
TRBV5-1,TRBJ1-1,TRBD1,NA,CASSLGPGQKNTEAFF,TGCGCCAGCAGCTTGGGACCGGGACAGAAGAACACTGAAGCTTTCTTT
TRBV7-9,TRBJ1-2,NA,once,CASSLGDTIYYGYTF,TGTGCCAGCAGCTTAGGGGACACGATCTACTATGGCTACACCTTC
TRBV14,TRBJ1-2,TRBD1,NA,CASSMGQNYGYTF,TGTGCCAGCAGCATGGGACAGAACTATGGCTACACCTTC
TRBV4-2,TRBJ2-7,NA,NA,CASSQTGELAYEQYF,TGTGCCAGCAGCCAAACGGGAGAGTTGGCCTACGAGCAGTACTTC
TRBV2,TRBJ2-3,TRBD2,NA,CASGGLAGTDTQYF,TGTGCCAGCGGCGGACTAGCGGGGACAGATACGCAGTATTTT
TRBV2,TRBJ1-4,NA,NA,CASSDRSATNEKLFF,TGTGCCAGCAGTGATAGAAGTGCAACTAATGAAAAACTGTTTTTT
TRBV27,TRBJ2-2,TRBD2,NA,CASSLAGLAGAGELFF,TGTGCCAGCAGTTTAGCGGGACTAGCGGGAGCCGGGGAGCTGTTTTTT
TRBV7-8,TRBJ2-7,TRBD1,once,CASSYGTGYDEQYF,TGTGCCAGCAGCTACGGGACAGGGTACGACGAGCAGTACTTC
TRBV4-1,TRBJ1-2,NA,NA,CASSPRTGANGYTF,TGCGCCAGCAGCCCAAGGACGGGAGCCAATGGCTACACCTTC
TRBV19,TRBJ2-3,NA,NA,CASSMGGGDTQYF,TGTGCCAGTAGTATGGGAGGGGGAGATACGCAGTATTTT
TRBV11-2,TRBJ2-5,TRBD1,NA,CASSPGTGAEETQYF,TGTGCCAGCAGCCCCGGGACAGGTGCAGAGGAGACCCAGTACTTC
TRBV27,TRBJ2-7,TRBD1,NA,CASSSTTGLIRYEQYF,TGTGCCAGCAGTTCGACGACAGGGTTAATTAGGTACGAGCAGTACTTC
TRBV2,TRBJ2-7,TRBD1,few,CASSSQGRGTYEQYF,TGTGCCAGCAGTTCTCAGGGCAGGGGGACCTACGAGCAGTACTTC
TRBV7-2,TRBJ2-7,NA,NA,CASSLLRYEQYF,TGTGCCAGCAGCTTACTCCGGTACGAGCAGTACTTC
TRBV10-3,TRBJ1-4,TRBD1,few,CAIGGQGATNEKLFF,TGTGCCATCGGGGGACAGGGAGCAACTAATGAAAAACTGTTTTTT
TRBV5-1,TRBJ2-7,TRBD1,NA,CASSPRDRVPEQYF,TGCGCCAGCAGCCCCCGGGACAGGGTCCCCGAGCAGTACTTC
TRBV28,TRBJ2-7,NA,NA,CASSLFQGYEQYF,TGTGCCAGCAGTTTGTTTCAGGGTTACGAGCAGTACTTC
TRBV28,TRBJ2-1,NA,NA,CASQVRGGYNEQFF,TGTGCCAGCCAAGTCAGGGGCGGGTACAATGAGCAGTTCTTC
TRBV9,TRBJ1-3,TRBD1,NA,CASSARQGIPGNTIYF,TGTGCCAGCAGCGCCAGACAGGGGATCCCTGGAAACACCATATATTTT
TRBV15,TRBJ2-7,TRBD2,NA,CATSPFDGTSGAYEQYF,TGTGCCACCAGCCCCTTCGACGGGACTAGCGGCGCCTACGAGCAGTACTTC
TRBV6-5,TRBJ2-5,NA,NA,CASSYKGAQYF,TGTGCCAGCAGTTACAAAGGGGCCCAGTACTTC
TRBV27,TRBJ2-5,TRBD1,once,CASSPTRDRGETQYF,TGTGCCAGCAGTCCAACCAGGGACAGAGGAGAGACCCAGTACTTC
TRBV2,TRBJ2-1,NA,NA,CARGPPHSYNEQFF,TGTGCCAGGGGCCCTCCCCACTCCTACAATGAGCAGTTCTTC
TRBV5-1,TRBJ2-3,NA,NA,CASSLAGTQTSTDTQYF,TGCGCCAGCAGCTTGGCCGGGACACAAACTAGCACAGATACGCAGTATTTT
TRBV2,TRBJ2-1,NA,NA,CASSANLRSYNEQFF,TGTGCCAGCAGTGCTAACTTACGCTCCTACAATGAGCAGTTCTTC
TRBV18,TRBJ2-1,NA,few,CASSPLGWEQFF,TGTGCCAGCTCACCACTCGGGTGGGAGCAGTTCTTC
TRBV6-4,TRBJ2-5,TRBD1,few,CASSDSPGQGQETQYF,TGTGCCAGCAGTGACAGCCCGGGACAGGGCCAAGAGACCCAGTACTTC
TRBV28,TRBJ1-5,TRBD1,NA,CASSLGQGIQPQHF,TGTGCCAGCAGTCTGGGACAGGGAATTCAGCCCCAGCATTTT
TRBV30,TRBJ1-6,NA,NA,CAWSVLSSYNSPLHF,TGTGCCTGGAGTGTGCTTAGCTCCTATAATTCACCCCTCCACTTT
TRBV28,TRBJ1-2,TRBD1,NA,CASIRTGTALNGYTF,TGTGCCAGCATTAGAACCGGGACAGCTTTGAATGGCTACACCTTC
TRBV29-1,TRBJ2-4,TRBD1,NA,CSAGQGNSIQYF,TGCAGCGCGGGACAGGGGAACAGCATTCAGTACTTC
TRBV7-9,TRBJ2-1,TRBD2,NA,CASSLVGGASGRFYNEQFF,TGTGCCAGCAGCTTAGTGGGAGGGGCTAGCGGGAGATTCTACAATGAGCAGTTCTTC
TRBV4-1,TRBJ2-7,NA,NA,CASSQDFHYEQYF,TGCGCCAGCAGCCAAGATTTCCACTACGAGCAGTACTTC
TRBV19,TRBJ1-5,NA,NA,CASRVPYSNQPQHF,TGTGCCAGCAGGGTTCCGTATAGCAATCAGCCCCAGCATTTT
TRBV5-4,TRBJ2-5,NA,NA,CASSLSPRETQYF,TGTGCCAGCAGCTTGAGCCCACGAGAGACCCAGTACTTC
TRBV6-5,TRBJ1-2,TRBD1,few,CASSQGDRAPGYTF,TGTGCCAGCAGTCAGGGGGACAGGGCTCCCGGCTACACCTTC
TRBV5-1,TRBJ1-2,NA,NA,CASSSPSGDGYTF,TGCGCCAGCAGTTCACCCTCAGGGGATGGCTACACCTTC
TRBV18,TRBJ1-1,TRBD1,NA,CASSPGQGMNTEAFF,TGTGCCAGCTCACCGGGACAGGGGATGAACACTGAAGCTTTCTTT
TRBV7-9,TRBJ2-2,TRBD2,NA,CSSSPGGVYTGELFF,TGTTCCAGCAGCCCCGGGGGGGTATACACCGGGGAGCTGTTTTTT
TRBV30,TRBJ2-7,TRBD2,NA,CALSGSSYEQYF,TGTGCCCTGAGCGGGAGCTCCTACGAGCAGTACTTC
TRBV19,TRBJ2-7,TRBD1,NA,CASNRQGSSYEQYF,TGTGCCAGTAACCGACAGGGAAGCTCCTACGAGCAGTACTTC
TRBV6-4,TRBJ2-1,TRBD2,NA,CASSVGLAENNEQFF,TGTGCCAGCAGTGTGGGACTAGCGGAAAACAATGAGCAGTTCTTC
TRBV7-3,TRBJ2-3,NA,NA,CASSLGESTDTQYF,TGTGCCAGCAGCTTAGGAGAGAGCACAGATACGCAGTATTTT
TRBV27,TRBJ2-7,TRBD1,NA,CASSYGTGISYEQYF,TGTGCCAGCAGTTACGGGACAGGGATCTCCTACGAGCAGTACTTC
TRBV27,TRBJ2-7,NA,NA,CASSLTGSYEQYF,TGTGCCAGCAGTCTTACAGGTTCCTACGAGCAGTACTTC
TRBV5-1,TRBJ2-1,TRBD1,NA,CASSSTGPHNEQFF,TGCGCCAGCAGCTCGACAGGGCCCCACAATGAGCAGTTCTTC